The 25 T cell receptor beta chains in this list originate from one sample, sequenced in a study of shared clonotypes between healthy human individuals. Produced via immunoSEQ multiplex PCR; TCRdb's table is partial and in-frame only. This table has about 1 million clones, roughly 70% appearing once. The sample comprised memory CD4+ T cells sorted from blood. The subset is: CD45RA-negative fraction. The receptors stem from a young man in good health.

V is TRBV4-1 and J is TRBJ2-3, with D possibly being TRBD1 (5 bases). In germline, CDR1 is MGHRA, CDR2 YSYEKL. The CDR3 totals 16 residues. V lost 3 bases to trimming and J lost 2 bases, with 15 bases between them. CDR3 amino acids: CASSHGDSIYTDTQYF. As DNA, the CDR3 is TGCGCCAGCAGCCATGGTGACAGCATATACACAGATACGCAGTATTTT.

The chain combines TRBV28 with TRBJ2-1, with D perhaps TRBD1 (6 bases). V lost 3 bases and J lost 0, with 18 bases in between. This CDR3 is built from 18 residues. CDR1 and CDR2 (germline): MDHEN, SYDVKM. CDR3 region: CASSFPPGHPSSYNEQFF. CDR3 coding DNA: TGTGCCAGCAGTTTTCCTCCGGGACACCCGAGCTCCTACAATGAGCAGTTCTTC.

This clone was observed a handful of times. V is TRBV6-5 and J is TRBJ2-4, with 7 bases fitting TRBD1. CDR1 is MNHEY, CDR2 SVGAGI, per germline. This CDR3 region has 14 residues. Germline trimming cut 6 bases from V and 3 bases from J; bases unmatched to any gene: 5. The CDR3 DNA reads TGTGCCAGCAGCTCCCGGGACAGCAAAAACATTCAGTACTTC. Encoded protein: CASSSRDSKNIQYF.

This chain connects TRBV11-2 to TRBJ2-5; 9 bases line up with TRBD2. CDR3 size: 14 residues. Germline values: CDR1 SGHAT, CDR2 FQNNGV. V lost 5 bases and J lost 8; bases outside the gene matches: 9. CDR3 bases: TGTGCCAGCAGCCTTAGCGGGGGACGTCTCACCCAGTACTTC. Its translation: CASSLSGGRLTQYF. The complete variable domain, with remaining parts taken from reference TRBV11-2 and TRBJ2-5, reads EAGVAQSPRYKIIEKRQSVAFWCNPISGHATLYWYQQILGQGPKLLIQFQNNGVVDDSQLPKDRFSAERLKGVDSTLKIQPAKLEDSAVYLCASSLSGGRLTQYFGPGTRLLVL.

The V and J genes are TRBV5-1 and TRBJ2-3, with D perhaps matching TRBD2 (6 bases). Germline V gene lookup returns CDR1 SGHRS and CDR2 YFSETQ. Between the trimmed V and J ends, which lost 3 bases and 1 base, there was a span of 12 bases. The CDR3 totals 15 residues. CDR3 residues: CASSSVSGRTDTQYF. The DNA of the CDR3 is TGCGCCAGCAGCTCGGTTAGCGGACGCACAGATACGCAGTATTTT.

Turning to this clone: The sample contains more than one DNA sequence encoding this CDR3. J is TRBJ1-2 and V is TRBV5-6; D is unclear. Trimming removed 10 bases at V and 4 bases at J, with 11 bases between. CDR3 length equals 11 residues. Germline lookup yields CDR1 SGHDT and CDR2 YYEEEE. CDR3 sequence: CASSFGYGYTF. CDR3 nucleotides: TGTGCCTCGAGCTTCGGCTATGGCTACACCTTC.

The V and J genes are TRBV2 and TRBJ2-2; 9 nucleotides match TRBD2. From germline, CDR1 is SNHLY and CDR2 FYNNEI. The CDR3 sequence is 15 residues long. V gave up 6 bases and J gave up 6 bases; unmatched junction bases: 8. CDR3 bases: TGTGCCAGCAGCCTCCCCGGGACTAGCTCCGGGGAGCTGTTTTTT. Translation: CASSLPGTSSGELFF.

As for this clone: Other DNA variants within this sample encode the same CDR3. The chain combines TRBV7-3 with TRBJ2-1; TRBD1 might be the D (5 bases). The germline CDR1 and CDR2 sequences are SGHTA and FQGTGA. With 2 bases removed from V and 0 bases from J, the gap between germline ends came to 8 bases. The CDR3 has 15 residues. The CDR3 is CASSLDSSSYNEQFF. CDR3 sequence (DNA): TGTGCCAGCAGCTTAGACAGCAGCTCCTACAATGAGCAGTTCTTC.

This clone has at least ten counts. This chain uses TRBV7-9 with TRBJ2-3; the D call may be TRBD1 or TRBD2 (6 bases each). CDR1 is SEHNR and CDR2 is FQNEAQ in the germline V gene (reference sequence). Between the trimmed V and J ends, which lost 5 bases and 0 bases, there was a span of 15 bases. This CDR3 comprises 16 residues. The DNA for the CDR3 is TGTGCCAGCAGCCCGAGGGGGGCCTCTAGCACAGATACGCAGTATTTT. As protein: CASSPRGASSTDTQYF.

The rearrangement joins TRBV5-1 to TRBJ1-1, with D perhaps TRBD1 (6 bases). Trimming left V 7 bases short and J 4 bases short, with 20 bases between. CDR3 length: 15 residues. CDR1 and CDR2 from the germline V gene are SGHRS and YFSETQ. CDR3: CASCLMGGESTEAFF. The CDR3 region has the DNA TGCGCCAGCTGCCTAATGGGGGGCGAGAGCACTGAAGCTTTCTTT.

The V call is TRBV27, the J call TRBJ2-5; 14 nucleotides match TRBD2. The germline gives CDR1 MNHEY, CDR2 SMNVEV (reference sequence). V lost 7 bases to trimming and J lost 5 bases; unmatched junction nucleotides: 12. CDR3 size: 17 residues. The DNA for the CDR3 is TGTGCCAGCACCCCTCCGGGACTAGCGGGAGCCCGGGAGACCCAGTACTTC. Its translation: CASTPPGLAGARETQYF.

This clone was counted between two and nine times. This sample includes further DNA sequences coding for the same CDR3. The V call is TRBV18, the J call TRBJ2-1, with D unresolved. Germline lookup yields CDR1 KGHSH and CDR2 LQKENI. Trimming stripped 0 bases from V and 0 bases from J, with 6 bases between. The CDR3 is 15 residues long. The CDR3 DNA sequence: TGTGCCAGCTCACCACCTTCGAGCTCCTACAATGAGCAGTTCTTC. Its protein is CASSPPSSSYNEQFF. Filled out from reference TRBV18 and TRBJ2-1, the complete variable domain reads NAGVMQNPRHLVRRRGQEARLRCSPMKGHSHVYWYRQLPEEGLKFMVYLQKENIIDESGMPKERFSAEFPKEGPSILRIQQVVRGDSAAYFCASSPPSSSYNEQFFGPGTRLTVL.

This clone is a singleton in its sample. The gene calls are TRBV5-1 and TRBJ1-1; D remains unclear. The CDR3 consists of 13 residues. V lost 0 bases, J lost 4 bases, and 7 bases lay in between. Germline CDR1 is SGHRS and CDR2 is YFSETQ. The CDR3 loop reads CASSLEQATEAFF. For the CDR3, the DNA is TGCGCCAGCAGCTTGGAGCAGGCCACTGAAGCTTTCTTT. Complete variable domain (other parts from reference TRBV5-1 and TRBJ1-1): KAGVTQTPRYLIKTRGQQVTLSCSPISGHRSVSWYQQTPGQGLQFLFEYFSETQRNKGNFPGRFSGRQFSNSRSEMNVSTLELGDSALYLCASSLEQATEAFFGQGTRLTVV.

This rearrangement joins TRBV10-3 to TRBJ2-6, with unresolved D. Deletions cut 6 bases from V and 0 bases from J, with 6 bases between. Per the germline V gene, CDR1 is ENHRY and CDR2 is SYGVKD. CDR3 length: 14 amino acids. CDR3 residues: CAIRGNSGANVLTF. The CDR3 DNA follows: TGTGCCATCAGAGGTAACTCTGGGGCCAACGTCCTGACTTTC.

The chain combines TRBV9 with TRBJ1-3; D remains unclear. The CDR3 extends over 14 amino acids. The germline gives CDR1 SGDLS, CDR2 YYNGEE. Trimming removed 3 bases from V and 0 bases from J, with 7 bases in between. CDR3 sequence: CASSGAGSGNTIYF. The CDR3 bases are TGTGCCAGCAGCGGCGCCGGCTCTGGAAACACCATATATTTT. Full variable domain (rest looked up from reference TRBV9 and TRBJ1-3): DSGVTQTPKHLITATGQRVTLRCSPRSGDLSVYWYQQSLDQGLQFLIQYYNGEERAKGNILERFSAQQFPDLHSELNLSSLELGDSALYFCASSGAGSGNTIYFGEGSWLTVV.

This clone was detected once. The chain recombines TRBV7-6 with TRBJ1-6; D not resolved. V lost 4 bases and J lost 6, with 16 bases in between. Germline assignment: CDR1 SGHVS and CDR2 FNYEAQ. The CDR3 loop spans 16 amino acids. CDR3 loop: CASSSTGRGGNSPLHF. As DNA, the CDR3 is TGTGCCAGCAGCTCCACCGGTCGGGGAGGTAATTCACCCCTCCACTTT.

CDR3 nucleotides: TGTGCCAGCAGTGTAGGAAACAGGGGTCGGAATGGCTACACCTTC. Translated, it gives CASSVGNRGRNGYTF. V usage is TRBV2 and J usage is TRBJ1-2; TRBD1 matches 7 bases. CDR3 size: 15 residues. Germline CDR1 reads SNHLY; CDR2 reads FYNNEI. V was pared by 4 bases and J by 6 bases, with 11 bases of the junction left unmatched.

J is TRBJ1-1 and V is TRBV6-5; perhaps TRBD1 as D (6 bases). The germline gives CDR1 MNHEY, CDR2 SVGAGI. The CDR3 extends over 16 amino acids. Trimming took off 3 bases at V and 5 bases at J, with 19 bases between the two ends. CDR3 loop: CASSYRQGTRRTEAFF. In DNA, the CDR3 is TGTGCCAGCAGTTATAGGCAGGGGACTAGGAGGACTGAAGCTTTCTTT.

V and J are TRBV10-3 and TRBJ1-3, with D tentatively TRBD1 (5 bases). Germline-derived CDR1 and CDR2 are ENHRY and SYGVKD. The CDR3 has 10 residues. This CDR3 is CVTVGNTIYF. The CDR3 bases are TGTGTGACAGTTGGGAACACCATATATTTT.

This chain links TRBV11-2 with TRBJ2-1; tentative D call: TRBD2 (6 bases). Germline V gives CDR1 SGHAT, CDR2 FQNNGV. The V gene lost 3 bases and the J gene lost 8 bases, with 14 bases spanning the gap. This CDR3 region has 14 residues. DNA of the CDR3: TGTGCCAGCAGCTTCGACCCGCGGGACGATGAGCAGTTCTTC. Translating gives CASSFDPRDDEQFF.

The chain recombines TRBV6-6 with TRBJ1-1; 8 bases agree with TRBD1. From germline, CDR1 is MNHNY and CDR2 SVGAGI (reference sequence). V dropped 6 bases and J dropped 5; count of bases not matched to a gene: 5. This CDR3 has 13 amino acids. The CDR3 nucleotides read TGTGCCAGCAGCAGGGGGCGGCAGACTGAAGCTTTCTTT. Protein: CASSRGRQTEAFF.

The chain couples TRBV7-8 to TRBJ2-7; 13 bases are shared with TRBD2. V shed 4 bases and J 2 bases; nucleotides not matched to a gene: 5. This CDR3 region has 16 residues. Germline V lookup: CDR1 SGHVS, CDR2 FQNEAQ. CDR3 DNA sequence: TGTGCCAGCAGCTCTCCGGGACTAGCGGGACCCTACGAGCAGTACTTC. Its protein product is CASSSPGLAGPYEQYF.

The chain carries TRBV2 and TRBJ2-5; D is ambiguous. CDR1 is SNHLY, CDR2 FYNNEI, per germline. V lost 1 base and J 4 bases, leaving 10 bases between the germline ends. The CDR3 has 14 residues. This CDR3 reads CASSEEGGGETQYF. The CDR3 nucleotides read TGTGCCAGCAGTGAAGAGGGTGGCGGAGAGACCCAGTACTTC. The full variable domain, in which reference TRBV2 and TRBJ2-5 provide the parts outside the CDR3, is EPEVTQTPSHQVTQMGQEVILRCVPISNHLYFYWYRQILGQKVEFLVSFYNNEISEKSEIFDDQFSVERPDGSNFTLKIRSTKLEDSAMYFCASSEEGGGETQYFGPGTRLLVL.

This chain uses TRBV5-1 with TRBJ2-1, with 9 bases lining up with TRBD2. The J segment lost 6 bases and the V segment lost 7 bases, leaving 11 bases of the junction unmatched. The CDR3 runs 15 residues. Germline V gene data show CDR1 as SGHRS and CDR2 as YFSETQ. This CDR3 is CASGPGTSRGNEQFF. CDR3 bases: TGCGCCAGCGGTCCCGGGACTAGCCGGGGCAATGAGCAGTTCTTC. The variable domain in full, with the rest retrieved from reference TRBV5-1 and TRBJ2-1, is KAGVTQTPRYLIKTRGQQVTLSCSPISGHRSVSWYQQTPGQGLQFLFEYFSETQRNKGNFPGRFSGRQFSNSRSEMNVSTLELGDSALYLCASGPGTSRGNEQFFGPGTRLTVL.

The chain has TRBV30 and TRBJ2-2, with D possibly TRBD1 on 5 matching bases. V lost 6 bases to trimming and J lost 4 bases, with 18 bases between them. The germline V gene encodes CDR1 GTSNPN and CDR2 SVGIG (reference sequence). The CDR3 loop spans 15 amino acids. The CDR3 region has the DNA TGTGCCTGTACCTTTGGGAAAAGGGGCACCGGGGAGCTGTTTTTT. It specifies CACTFGKRGTGELFF.